The rows below give T cell receptor beta chains drawn from one sample of a study of blood T cell repertoires in COVID-19. The table came from immunoSEQ multiplex PCR; TCRdb's copy has only in-frame clones and leaves some out. The sample shows under 300,000 clones, around 85% of them seen only once. Sequencing was performed on PBMCs or T cells enriched from blood (not recorded which). These TCRs come from a woman in her thirties or forties with acute COVID-19. Both conserved end residues are trimmed from each CDR3. Fields, in order: clone size, D gene, J gene, V gene, CDR3 protein. A D gene is named only where the DNA matches it firmly. Expanded clones get a size class; other rows say once, few or many, or leave the size out.

abundance: -
d_gene: TRBD1
j_gene: TRBJ1-1
v_gene: TRBV19
CDR3aa: ASSSPGQMNTEAF

abundance: -
d_gene: -
j_gene: TRBJ2-4
v_gene: TRBV28
CDR3aa: ASSVPKNIQY

abundance: -
d_gene: -
j_gene: TRBJ1-1
v_gene: TRBV28
CDR3aa: ASRQGYSEAF

abundance: -
d_gene: TRBD1
j_gene: TRBJ1-6
v_gene: TRBV7-9
CDR3aa: ASSLASGTADNSPLH

abundance: -
d_gene: TRBD1
j_gene: TRBJ2-1
v_gene: TRBV18
CDR3aa: ASSPARGSNNEQF

abundance: -
d_gene: TRBD1
j_gene: TRBJ1-1
v_gene: TRBV2
CDR3aa: ASRRSRDREAF

abundance: -
d_gene: TRBD1
j_gene: TRBJ2-1
v_gene: TRBV7-8
CDR3aa: ASSRGGASYNEQF

abundance: -
d_gene: -
j_gene: TRBJ2-1
v_gene: TRBV5-1
CDR3aa: ASSQTDEQF

abundance: -
d_gene: -
j_gene: TRBJ1-6
v_gene: TRBV19
CDR3aa: ASSIEARVSPLH

abundance: -
d_gene: -
j_gene: TRBJ2-7
v_gene: TRBV19
CDR3aa: ASSGQASRYYEQY

abundance: few
d_gene: -
j_gene: TRBJ1-4
v_gene: TRBV19
CDR3aa: ASSNAREGGNEKLF

abundance: once
d_gene: TRBD2
j_gene: TRBJ2-7
v_gene: TRBV19
CDR3aa: ASSPRTSGEQY

abundance: -
d_gene: -
j_gene: TRBJ2-3
v_gene: TRBV6-1
CDR3aa: ASSDAGTDTQY

abundance: -
d_gene: TRBD1
j_gene: TRBJ2-1
v_gene: TRBV19
CDR3aa: ASSLGDRGPYNEQF

abundance: -
d_gene: -
j_gene: TRBJ2-7
v_gene: TRBV28
CDR3aa: ASSLSRLGGEQY

abundance: -
d_gene: TRBD1
j_gene: TRBJ2-1
v_gene: TRBV9
CDR3aa: ASSVGGTGGLDEQF

abundance: -
d_gene: TRBD2
j_gene: TRBJ2-3
v_gene: TRBV27
CDR3aa: ASSFQRGSTDTQY

abundance: -
d_gene: TRBD2
j_gene: TRBJ2-7
v_gene: TRBV7-8
CDR3aa: ASSRREGSYEQY

abundance: -
d_gene: TRBD1
j_gene: TRBJ1-4
v_gene: TRBV18
CDR3aa: ASSPSGQGVGEKLF

abundance: -
d_gene: -
j_gene: TRBJ1-1
v_gene: TRBV29-1
CDR3aa: SVAGQEAF

abundance: -
d_gene: -
j_gene: TRBJ1-2
v_gene: TRBV9
CDR3aa: ASSGDAQGKAV

abundance: few
d_gene: TRBD1
j_gene: TRBJ1-1
v_gene: TRBV7-9
CDR3aa: ASSRTGQVNTEAF

abundance: -
d_gene: -
j_gene: TRBJ2-1
v_gene: TRBV5-1
CDR3aa: ASNLGTGNEQF

abundance: -
d_gene: TRBD2
j_gene: TRBJ2-2
v_gene: TRBV5-4
CDR3aa: ASSLYGRDTGELF

abundance: few
d_gene: TRBD1
j_gene: TRBJ2-1
v_gene: TRBV5-1
CDR3aa: ASSSGTGAYNEQF

abundance: once
d_gene: -
j_gene: TRBJ1-2
v_gene: TRBV5-1
CDR3aa: ASRIQGLSGYT

abundance: -
d_gene: -
j_gene: TRBJ2-7
v_gene: TRBV30
CDR3aa: AWSVLRSGEQY

abundance: -
d_gene: -
j_gene: TRBJ1-2
v_gene: TRBV6-5
CDR3aa: ASSYSLGGYGYT

abundance: -
d_gene: -
j_gene: TRBJ1-6
v_gene: TRBV15
CDR3aa: ATSRDRGSPLH

abundance: -
d_gene: -
j_gene: TRBJ1-2
v_gene: TRBV18
CDR3aa: ASSPGGGQGANYGYT

abundance: few
d_gene: TRBD1
j_gene: TRBJ1-2
v_gene: TRBV24-1
CDR3aa: ATSDLPGGASGYT

abundance: -
d_gene: -
j_gene: TRBJ1-1
v_gene: TRBV6-5
CDR3aa: ASSTNRGNTEAF

abundance: -
d_gene: TRBD1
j_gene: TRBJ2-1
v_gene: TRBV5-6
CDR3aa: ASRIRDRGYNEQF

abundance: -
d_gene: -
j_gene: TRBJ2-5
v_gene: TRBV6-1
CDR3aa: ASSDVARETQY

abundance: -
d_gene: -
j_gene: TRBJ1-5
v_gene: TRBV7-9
CDR3aa: ASSLGTGRDQPQH